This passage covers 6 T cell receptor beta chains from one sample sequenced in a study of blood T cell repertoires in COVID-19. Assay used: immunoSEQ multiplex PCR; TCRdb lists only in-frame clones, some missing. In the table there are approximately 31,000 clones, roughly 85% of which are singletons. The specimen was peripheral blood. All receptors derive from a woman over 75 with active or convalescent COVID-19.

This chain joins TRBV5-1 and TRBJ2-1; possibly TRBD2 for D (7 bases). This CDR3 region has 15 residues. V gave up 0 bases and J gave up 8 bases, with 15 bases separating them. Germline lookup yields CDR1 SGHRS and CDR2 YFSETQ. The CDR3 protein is CASSLGDGGPDEQFF. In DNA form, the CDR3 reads TGCGCCAGCAGCTTGGGCGACGGGGGGCCGGATGAGCAGTTCTTC. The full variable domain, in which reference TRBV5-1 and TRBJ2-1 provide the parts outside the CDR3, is KAGVTQTPRYLIKTRGQQVTLSCSPISGHRSVSWYQQTPGQGLQFLFEYFSETQRNKGNFPGRFSGRQFSNSRSEMNVSTLELGDSALYLCASSLGDGGPDEQFFGPGTRLTVL.

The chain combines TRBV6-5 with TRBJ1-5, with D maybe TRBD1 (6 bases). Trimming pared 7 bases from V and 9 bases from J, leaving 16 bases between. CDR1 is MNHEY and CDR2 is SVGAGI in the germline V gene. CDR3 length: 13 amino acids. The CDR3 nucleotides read TGTGCCAGCACCTCGGGGGGCCGACGGCCCCAGCATTTT. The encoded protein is CASTSGGRRPQHF.

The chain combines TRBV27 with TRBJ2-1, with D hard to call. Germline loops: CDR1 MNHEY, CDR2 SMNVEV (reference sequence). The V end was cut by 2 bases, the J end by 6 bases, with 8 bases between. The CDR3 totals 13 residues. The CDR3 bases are TGTGCCAGCAGTTTAGGGCTCCGCAATGAGCAGTTCTTC. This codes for CASSLGLRNEQFF.

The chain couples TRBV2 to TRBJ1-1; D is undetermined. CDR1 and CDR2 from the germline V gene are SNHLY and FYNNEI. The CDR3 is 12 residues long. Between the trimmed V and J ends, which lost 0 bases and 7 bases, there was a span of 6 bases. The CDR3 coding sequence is TGTGCCAGCAGTGAAGCCTACGGTGAAGCTTTCTTT. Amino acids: CASSEAYGEAFF.

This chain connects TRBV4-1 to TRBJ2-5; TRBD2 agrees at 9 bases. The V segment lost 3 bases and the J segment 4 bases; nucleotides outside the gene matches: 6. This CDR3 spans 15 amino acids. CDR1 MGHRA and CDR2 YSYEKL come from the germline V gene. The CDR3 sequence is CASSQERGARETQYF. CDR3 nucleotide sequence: TGCGCCAGCAGCCAGGAGCGGGGGGCCAGAGAGACCCAGTACTTC.

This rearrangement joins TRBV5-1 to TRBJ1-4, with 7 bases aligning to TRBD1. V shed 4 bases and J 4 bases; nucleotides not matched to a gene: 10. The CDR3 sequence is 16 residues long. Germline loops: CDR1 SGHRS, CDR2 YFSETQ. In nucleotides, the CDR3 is TGCGCCAGCAGCCCGACTAGACAGGGCCTTAATGAAAAACTGTTTTTT. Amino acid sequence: CASSPTRQGLNEKLFF.